Described below is a single T cell receptor beta chain sequence and its context. Its antigen is currently not known. Per-nucleotide qualities are absent, and no much larger clonotype sits a single base away. The entry originates in a study of T cells in tuberculosis (dated by TCRdb to about 2018). About the investigation overall: In the study, CD1B tetramers and high-throughput TCR immunosequencing were combined to characterize T cells specific for the mycobacterial lipid antigen glucose monomycolate (GMM). PBMC from patients with active tuberculosis were archived either before the start of standard anti-tuberculosis treatment or within 7 days of starting that treatment. IGRA-negative adolescents, IGRA-positive adolescents with latent tuberculosis and adults with active tuberculosis, some ten per group, were compared in a South African clinical cohort. Overall study results and their limits: Active tuberculosis TCR-alpha repertoires showed smaller mean NN-distances to GMM-specific TCRs than IGRA-negative controls, suggesting clonal expansion of these TCRs. Using GEM motif frequencies, a classifier achieved 65% to 75% accuracy, whereas a classifier built on the diverse GMM-specific repertoire got to roughly 87% accuracy (AUROC more than 0.85). The smaller NN-distances in active tuberculosis patients were driven in part by shorter CDR3-alpha lengths, while the difference seen for TCR-beta was not statistically significant. Which clinical samples got chosen depended on the availability of cryopreserved specimens, and the active tuberculosis cases were adults, whereas the controls were adolescents.

TCR libraries were generated with the immunoSEQ multiplex PCR assay, using TCR-beta and/or TCR-alpha/delta assays for each sample. The amplified TCR libraries were sequenced using the Illumina high-throughput platform. In the source study's methods: Clustering and dimensionality reduction relied on pairwise TCRdist distances among GMM-specific receptors from T cells that were either sorted ex vivo or expanded in vitro. The score assigned to each clinical repertoire was mean NN-distance, meaning the average TCRdist to the nearest 10% of tetramer-positive reference sequences. GEM TCR motif frequency was calculated as the fraction of unique TCRs that matched known GEM sequences by V/J usage and CDR3 length. Active tuberculosis was classified by linear discriminant analysis with leave-one-out cross-validation, implemented in scikit-learn. This is the immuneACCESS table as TCRdb keeps it, with only in-frame sequences that have V and J called. A part of the clones is gone; compared with another copy, unresolved V genes explain less than half, and the rest is unexplained. That table is the source of V, J and clone size, and D and trimming were worked out from the DNA. The sample has 30,000 to 40,000 clones on record, under 95% of them singletons. The ten largest clones represent about 2.4% of the sample.

The sample's time point label, decoded: new active TB diagnosis, blood taken before or within 7 days of starting treatment. Patients with active tuberculosis were defined as newly diagnosed, HIV-seronegative South African adults aged 18 years or older. Confirmation of active tuberculosis was obtained by positive sputum smear microscopy and/or positive M. tuberculosis culture. Immunosequencing of unsorted cryopreserved PBMC covered, on average, about 99,000 T cells per clinical donor. CDR1 is given as SGHAT and CDR2 as FQNNGV, both from the germline V gene. From the cysteine up to the phenylalanine, the CDR3 has a length of 14 residues. The sequence is cut down to CDR3 DNA, 42 bases in frame from base 1. Trimming removed 3 bases from V and 10 bases from J, leaving 16 bases between the germline ends.

This sequence uses TRBV11-2 and TRBJ1-5; a confident D gene designation cannot be given. The sequence derives from an adult with tuberculosis. The sequencing used PBMCs, collected at tuberculosis diagnosis. CDR3 protein: CASSLGRESDPQHF. Here is the DNA: TGTGCCAGCAGCTTGGGAAGGGAGAGTGACCCCCAGCATTTT.